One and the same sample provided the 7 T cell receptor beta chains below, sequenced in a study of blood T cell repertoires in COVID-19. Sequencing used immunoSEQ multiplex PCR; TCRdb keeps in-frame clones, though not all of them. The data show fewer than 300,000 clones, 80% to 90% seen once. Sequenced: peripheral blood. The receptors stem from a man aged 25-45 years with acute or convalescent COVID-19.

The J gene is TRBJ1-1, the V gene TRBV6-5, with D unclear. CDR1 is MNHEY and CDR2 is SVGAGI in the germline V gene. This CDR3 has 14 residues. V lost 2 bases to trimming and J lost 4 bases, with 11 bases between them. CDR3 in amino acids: CASSYDGGGTEAFF. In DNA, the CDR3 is TGTGCCAGCAGTTACGACGGAGGTGGCACTGAAGCTTTCTTT.

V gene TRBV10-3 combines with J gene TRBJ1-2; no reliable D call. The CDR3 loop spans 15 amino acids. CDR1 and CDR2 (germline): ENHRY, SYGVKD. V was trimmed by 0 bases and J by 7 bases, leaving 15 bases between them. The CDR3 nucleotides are TGTGCCATCAGTGAGTCTACACGCCGTATCACTGGCTACACCTTC. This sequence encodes CAISESTRRITGYTF.

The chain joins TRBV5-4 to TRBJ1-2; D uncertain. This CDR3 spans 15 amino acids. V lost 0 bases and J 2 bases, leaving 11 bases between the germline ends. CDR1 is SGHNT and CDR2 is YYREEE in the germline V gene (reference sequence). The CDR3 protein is CASSLALGGNYGYTF. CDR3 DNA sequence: TGTGCCAGCAGCTTGGCCTTGGGAGGCAACTATGGCTACACCTTC.

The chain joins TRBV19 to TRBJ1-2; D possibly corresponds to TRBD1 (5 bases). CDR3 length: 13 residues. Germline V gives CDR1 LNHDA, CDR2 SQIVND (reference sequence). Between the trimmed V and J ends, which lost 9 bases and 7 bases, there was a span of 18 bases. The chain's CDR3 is CASKGTGGFGYTF. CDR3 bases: TGTGCCAGCAAAGGAACCGGGGGTTTTGGCTACACCTTC.

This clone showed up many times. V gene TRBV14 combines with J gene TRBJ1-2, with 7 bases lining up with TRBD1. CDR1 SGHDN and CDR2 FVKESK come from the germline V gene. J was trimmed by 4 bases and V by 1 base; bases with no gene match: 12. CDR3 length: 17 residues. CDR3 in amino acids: CASSQGSEGARPYGYTF. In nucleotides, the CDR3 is TGTGCCAGCAGCCAAGGGTCGGAGGGGGCGCGTCCCTATGGCTACACCTTC.

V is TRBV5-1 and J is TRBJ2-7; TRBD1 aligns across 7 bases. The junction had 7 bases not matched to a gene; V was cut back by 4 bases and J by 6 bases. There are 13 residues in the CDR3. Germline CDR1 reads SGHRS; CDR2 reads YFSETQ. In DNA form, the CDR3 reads TGCGCCAGCAGCCTACAGGGGTACTCCGAGCAGTACTTC. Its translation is CASSLQGYSEQYF.

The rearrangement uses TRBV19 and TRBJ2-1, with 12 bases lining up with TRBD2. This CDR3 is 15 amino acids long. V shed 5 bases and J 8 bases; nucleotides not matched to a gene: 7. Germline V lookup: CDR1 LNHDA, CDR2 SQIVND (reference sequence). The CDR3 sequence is CASSFQGLAGYEQFF. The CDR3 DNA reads TGTGCCAGTAGTTTTCAAGGACTAGCGGGATATGAGCAGTTCTTC.